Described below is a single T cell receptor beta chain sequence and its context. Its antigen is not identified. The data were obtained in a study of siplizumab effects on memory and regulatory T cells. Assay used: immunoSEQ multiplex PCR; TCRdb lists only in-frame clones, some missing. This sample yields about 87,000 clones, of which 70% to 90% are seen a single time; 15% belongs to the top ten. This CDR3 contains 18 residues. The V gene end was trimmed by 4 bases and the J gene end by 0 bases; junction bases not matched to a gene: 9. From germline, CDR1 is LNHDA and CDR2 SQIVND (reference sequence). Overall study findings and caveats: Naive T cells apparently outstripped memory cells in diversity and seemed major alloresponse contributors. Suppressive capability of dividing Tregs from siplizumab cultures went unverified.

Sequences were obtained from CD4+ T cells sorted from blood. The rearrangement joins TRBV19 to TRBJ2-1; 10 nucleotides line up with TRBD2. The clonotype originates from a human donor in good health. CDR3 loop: CASSSGLAGDRSYNEQFF. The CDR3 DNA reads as TGTGCCAGTAGTAGTGGGCTAGCGGGAGACCGCTCCTACAATGAGCAGTTCTTC.